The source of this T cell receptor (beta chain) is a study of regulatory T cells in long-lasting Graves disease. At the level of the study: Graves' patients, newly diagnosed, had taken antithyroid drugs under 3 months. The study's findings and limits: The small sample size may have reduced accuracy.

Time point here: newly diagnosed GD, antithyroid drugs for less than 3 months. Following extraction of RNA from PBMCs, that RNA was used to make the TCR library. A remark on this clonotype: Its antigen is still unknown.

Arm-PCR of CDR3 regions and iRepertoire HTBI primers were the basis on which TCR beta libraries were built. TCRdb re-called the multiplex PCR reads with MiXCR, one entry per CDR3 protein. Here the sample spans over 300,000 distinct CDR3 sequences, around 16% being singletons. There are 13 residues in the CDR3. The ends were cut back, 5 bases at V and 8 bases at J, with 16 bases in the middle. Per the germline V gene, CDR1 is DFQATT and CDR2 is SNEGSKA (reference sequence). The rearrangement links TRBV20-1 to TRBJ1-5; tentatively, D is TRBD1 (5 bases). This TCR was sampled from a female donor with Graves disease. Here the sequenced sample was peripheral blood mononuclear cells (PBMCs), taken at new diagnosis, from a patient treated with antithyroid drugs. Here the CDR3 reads CSAPSKGWEPQHF. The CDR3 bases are TGCAGTGCTCCATCGAAGGGGTGGGAGCCCCAGCATTTT.